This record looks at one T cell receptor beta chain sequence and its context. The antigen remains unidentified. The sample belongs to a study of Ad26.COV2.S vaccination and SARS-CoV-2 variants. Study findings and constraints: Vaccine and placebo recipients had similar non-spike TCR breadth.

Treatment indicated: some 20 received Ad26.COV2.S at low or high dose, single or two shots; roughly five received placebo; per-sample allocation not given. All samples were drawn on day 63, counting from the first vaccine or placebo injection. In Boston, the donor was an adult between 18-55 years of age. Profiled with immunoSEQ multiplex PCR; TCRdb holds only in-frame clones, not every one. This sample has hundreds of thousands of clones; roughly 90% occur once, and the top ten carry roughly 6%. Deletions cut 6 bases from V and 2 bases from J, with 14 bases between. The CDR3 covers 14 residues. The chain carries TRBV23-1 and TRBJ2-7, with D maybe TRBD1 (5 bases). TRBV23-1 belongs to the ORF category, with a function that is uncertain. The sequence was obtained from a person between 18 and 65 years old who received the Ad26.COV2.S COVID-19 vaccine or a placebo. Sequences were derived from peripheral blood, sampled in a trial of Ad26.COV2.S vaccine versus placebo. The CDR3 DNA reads TGCGCCAGCAGGATACAGGTTACCACCTACGAGCAGTACTTC. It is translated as CASRIQVTTYEQYF.